Presented here are 28 T cell receptor beta chains from one specimen sequenced in a study of blood T cell repertoires in COVID-19 (dated by TCRdb to the early 2020s). Library preparation was by the immunoSEQ multiplex PCR assay. In TCRdb, the immuneACCESS table is reduced to in-frame sequences with V and J assigned. These tables do not hold every clone; where another copy was compared, an unresolved V gene accounts for under half, and the others remain unexplained. This sample is represented by some 140,000 clones; 60% to 80% of them were singletons. The ten largest clones represent 10% to 11% of the sample. Material: peripheral blood. Receptors were obtained from a man aged 55 to 70 who had recovered from COVID-19.

This sequence joins TRBV6-1 and TRBJ1-5; D possibly corresponds to TRBD1 (6 bases). From germline, CDR1 is MNHNS and CDR2 SASEGT. This CDR3 region has 17 residues. Between the trimmed V and J ends, which lost 4 bases and 0 bases, there was a span of 16 bases. The CDR3 DNA reads TGTGCCAGCAGTGCCACAGGGATGAGGAATAGCAATCAGCCCCAGCATTTT. This codes for CASSATGMRNSNQPQHF.

The chain is built from TRBV7-9 and TRBJ1-4; D is uncertain. Germline V gene data show CDR1 as SEHNR and CDR2 as FQNEAQ (reference sequence). V was trimmed by 2 bases and J by 2 bases, leaving 9 bases between them. This CDR3 contains 15 residues. The CDR3 region has the DNA TGTGCCAGCAGCTTACCCCGAGGGACTAATGAAAAACTGTTTTTT. This sequence encodes CASSLPRGTNEKLFF.

The V call is TRBV7-2, the J call TRBJ1-3; 8 bases line up with TRBD1. V shed 5 bases, J shed 4 bases, and the junction held 7 bases outside the gene matches. Germline assignment: CDR1 SGHTA and CDR2 FQGNSA. This CDR3 contains 15 residues. CDR3 in DNA: TGTGCCAGCAGCCCGACAGGGGCATCGGGAAACACCATATATTTT. Its protein is CASSPTGASGNTIYF.

The rearrangement links TRBV7-6 to TRBJ1-1; TRBD1 might be the D (5 bases). The CDR3 spans 16 residues. The V gene lost 4 bases and the J gene lost 7 bases, with 22 bases spanning the gap. Germline V lookup: CDR1 SGHVS, CDR2 FNYEAQ. Written as DNA, the CDR3 is TGTGCCAGCAGCTCGACACCAATGCCCCGCGGGGGTGAAGCTTTCTTT. This translates into CASSSTPMPRGGEAFF.

The genes are TRBV23-1 and TRBJ2-7; a weak D match, TRBD2 (5 bases). TRBV23-1 is classed as an ORF, of uncertain function. This CDR3 has 14 amino acids. Trimming cost V 0 bases and J 5 bases, with 11 bases left between them. The CDR3 nucleotides are TGCGCCAGCAGTCAATCCTCGGGGTATGACGAGCAGTACTTC. It specifies CASSQSSGYDEQYF.

The chain uses TRBV7-2 and TRBJ1-2; 10 nucleotides match TRBD1. Germline V gene data show CDR1 as SGHTA and CDR2 as FQGNSA. This CDR3 contains 13 residues. Trimming at V came to 7 bases and at J to 7 bases, leaving 6 bases not matched to a gene. The CDR3 protein is CASTPGQGFGYTF. DNA of the CDR3: TGTGCCAGCACCCCGGGACAGGGGTTTGGCTACACCTTC.

V is TRBV7-2 and J is TRBJ2-3, with a possible D match to TRBD2 (5 bases). The CDR3 covers 16 residues. Germline CDR1 reads SGHTA; CDR2 reads FQGNSA. Between the trimmed V and J ends, which lost 5 bases and 2 bases, there was a span of 17 bases. The DNA for the CDR3 is TGTGCCAGCAGCCCGGACTCTAACAGAAACACAGATACGCAGTATTTT. It encodes CASSPDSNRNTDTQYF.

The rearrangement uses TRBV7-2 and TRBJ2-2; 8 bases map to TRBD1. This CDR3 comprises 15 residues. The V gene's germline CDR1 is SGHTA and CDR2 FQGNSA. The trim removed 4 bases at V and 1 base at J, leaving 2 bases unmatched. This CDR3 reads CASSYDRGNTGELFF. The CDR3 DNA reads as TGTGCCAGCAGCTACGACAGGGGGAACACCGGGGAGCTGTTTTTT.

CDR3 nucleotide sequence: TGCGCCAGCAGCCAAGACTCACCCACATCAGTTCTCGGAAACACCATATATTTT. It is translated as CASSQDSPTSVLGNTIYF. V and J are TRBV4-3 and TRBJ1-3, with D unresolved. The CDR3 spans 18 residues. Germline assignment: CDR1 LGHNA and CDR2 YSLEER. Trimming cost V 0 bases and J 4 bases, with 19 bases left between them.

The chain recombines TRBV7-2 with TRBJ2-1, with 9 bases fitting TRBD2. This CDR3 has 18 amino acids. The V and J ends lost 0 bases and 6 bases, in that order; junction bases with no gene match: 12. Germline loops: CDR1 SGHTA, CDR2 FQGNSA. DNA of the CDR3: TGTGCCAGCAGCTTAGCGGGTTTGAGGCTAGCGGGAACCAATGAGCAGTTCTTC. It specifies CASSLAGLRLAGTNEQFF.

This rearrangement joins TRBV28 to TRBJ2-2, with D unclear. The CDR3 totals 14 residues. From germline, CDR1 is MDHEN and CDR2 SYDVKM. Deletions cut 5 bases from V and 5 bases from J, with 12 bases between. This chain's CDR3 is CASSPRLGTGELFF. The CDR3 nucleotides read TGTGCCAGCAGTCCCCGACTTGGGACCGGGGAGCTGTTTTTT.

V is TRBV13 and J is TRBJ2-3, with 8 bases matching TRBD2. Germline assignment: CDR1 PRHDT and CDR2 FYEKMQ (reference sequence). V lost 5 bases and J lost 7; bases outside the gene matches: 5. The CDR3 length is 13 residues. The CDR3 spells CASSLSGRNTQYF. As DNA, the CDR3 is TGTGCCAGCAGCCTCAGCGGGAGAAATACGCAGTATTTT.

This sequence joins TRBV6-2 or TRBV6-3 and TRBJ1-1, with 8 positions matching TRBD1. CDR1 is MNHEY, CDR2 SVGEGT, per germline. This CDR3 region has 15 residues. V lost 2 bases, J lost 5 bases, and 7 bases stayed unmatched. This CDR3 is CASSYAGQGYTEAFF. CDR3 nucleotides: TGTGCCAGCAGTTACGCCGGACAGGGTTATACTGAAGCTTTCTTT.

V is TRBV5-3 and J is TRBJ2-1; 8 nucleotides match TRBD2. TRBV5-3 is placed among ORFs of uncertain function. The CDR3 has 13 amino acids. Trimming took 4 bases from V and 5 from J; bases not matched to a gene: 2. CDR3 region: CARSAGGHNEQFF. The DNA for the CDR3 is TGTGCCAGAAGCGCGGGAGGCCACAATGAGCAGTTCTTC.

J is TRBJ1-2 and V is TRBV6-5; tentative D call: TRBD1 (6 bases). Between the trimmed V and J ends, which lost 4 bases and 5 bases, there was a span of 11 bases. Germline V gene sequence: CDR1 MNHEY, CDR2 SVGAGI. CDR3 length: 13 amino acids. The CDR3 reads CASSSGQKYGYTF. For the CDR3, the DNA is TGTGCCAGCAGTTCCGGACAGAAATATGGCTACACCTTC.

In nucleotides, the CDR3 is TGTGCCAGCAGCGCAGACATGAACACTGAAGCTTTCTTT. Amino acids: CASSADMNTEAFF. The gene calls are TRBV7-8 and TRBJ1-1; D is undetermined. V dropped 5 bases and J dropped 0 bases, with 7 bases sitting between them. Germline V CDR1 and CDR2: SGHVS, FQNEAQ. The CDR3 has 13 amino acids.

The chain joins TRBV7-6 to TRBJ2-7; D might be TRBD2 (7 bases). Germline V lookup: CDR1 SGHVS, CDR2 FNYEAQ. The CDR3 has 17 amino acids. V lost 0 bases to trimming and J lost 0 bases, with 15 bases between them. The CDR3, as DNA: TGTGCCAGCAGCTTAGCGGGGGGGGCAGGAAGCTCCTACGAGCAGTACTTC. It encodes CASSLAGGAGSSYEQYF.

The CDR3 loop reads CATSRTGAGNTIYF. As DNA, the CDR3 is TGTGCCACCAGCAGGACAGGGGCTGGAAACACCATATATTTT. V is TRBV15 and J is TRBJ1-3, with 8 bases matching TRBD1. The germline V gene encodes CDR1 LNHNV and CDR2 YYDKDF (reference sequence). CDR3 length: 14 amino acids. Trimming took 3 bases from V and 2 from J; bases not matched to a gene: 0.

This clone appeared a single time. The chain couples TRBV14 to TRBJ1-4; the D gene is possibly TRBD1 (6 bases). The length of the CDR3 is 15 residues. V dropped 0 bases and J dropped 5 bases, with 10 bases sitting between them. Per the germline V gene, CDR1 is SGHDN and CDR2 is FVKESK. The CDR3 sequence is CASSQEDSLNEKLFF. In nucleotides, the CDR3 is TGTGCCAGCAGCCAAGAGGACAGTTTAAATGAAAAACTGTTTTTT.

The chain combines TRBV7-9 with TRBJ2-1; TRBD2 matches at 8 bases. The CDR3 consists of 15 residues. J was trimmed by 2 bases and V by 8 bases; bases with no gene match: 8. Germline V gene lookup returns CDR1 SEHNR and CDR2 FQNEAQ (reference sequence). The CDR3 spells CASPMSGGTYNEQFF. In DNA, the CDR3 is TGTGCCAGCCCCATGAGCGGGGGAACCTACAATGAGCAGTTCTTC.

The chain joins TRBV3-1 (or the pseudogene TRBV3-2) to TRBJ1-2; the D is unclear. Germline V gives CDR1 LGHDT, CDR2 YNNKEL (reference sequence). Between the trimmed V and J ends, which lost 4 bases and 8 bases, there was a span of 14 bases. The CDR3 is 13 residues long. DNA of the CDR3: TGTGCCAGCAGCCCGGCTCTCTCGGGGGGCTACACCTTC. It encodes CASSPALSGGYTF.

The chain employs TRBV7-2 and TRBJ2-5; D is possibly TRBD2 (5 bases). This CDR3 spans 14 amino acids. Trimming left V 7 bases short and J 2 bases short, with 14 bases between. Germline V CDR1 and CDR2: SGHTA, FQGNSA. CDR3 coding DNA: TGTGCCAGCACCTTCCGGGGTCCACAAGAGACCCAGTACTTC. Its protein product is CASTFRGPQETQYF.

The genes are TRBV9 and TRBJ2-7; TRBD2 matches 7 bases. The trim removed 2 bases at V and 2 bases at J, leaving 4 bases unmatched. CDR1 is SGDLS and CDR2 is YYNGEE in the germline V gene. The CDR3 has 14 amino acids. The CDR3 region is CASSVSSGPYEQYF. In DNA, the CDR3 is TGTGCCAGCAGCGTTAGTAGCGGGCCCTACGAGCAGTACTTC.

Written as DNA, the CDR3 is TGTGCCAGCAGCCGTGGACAGGGTGAGACCCAGTACTTC. It is translated as CASSRGQGETQYF. The chain links TRBV6-2 or TRBV6-3 to TRBJ2-5, with 8 bases that match TRBD1. The CDR3 spans 13 residues. The trim removed 6 bases at V and 5 bases at J, leaving 5 bases unmatched. CDR1 is MNHEY, CDR2 SVGEGT, per germline.

The rearrangement uses TRBV19 and TRBJ1-4, with 10 bases aligning to TRBD1. The germline V gene encodes CDR1 LNHDA and CDR2 SQIVND (reference sequence). Losses at the gene ends were 6 bases for V and 5 bases for J; bases not matched to a gene: 6. The CDR3 has 15 amino acids. In nucleotides, the CDR3 is TGTGCCAGTAGGTCCGGGACAGGGGTGAATGAAAAACTGTTTTTT. It yields the protein CASRSGTGVNEKLFF. The full variable domain, rest sourced from reference TRBV19 and TRBJ1-4, is DGGITQSPKYLFRKEGQNVTLSCEQNLNHDAMYWYRQDPGQGLRLIYYSQIVNDFQKGDIAEGYSVSREKKESFPLTVTSAQKNPTAFYLCASRSGTGVNEKLFFGSGTQLSVL.

V usage is TRBV11-2 and J usage is TRBJ2-1, with D unclear. V was pared by 4 bases and J by 0 bases, with 16 bases between. The germline gives CDR1 SGHAT, CDR2 FQNNGV. The CDR3 runs to 17 residues. The CDR3 sequence: CASSSSSGWSSYNEQFF. The CDR3 coding sequence is TGTGCCAGCAGCTCCTCTTCCGGGTGGAGCTCCTACAATGAGCAGTTCTTC. The full variable domain, with the rest looked up from reference TRBV11-2 and TRBJ2-1, is EAGVAQSPRYKIIEKRQSVAFWCNPISGHATLYWYQQILGQGPKLLIQFQNNGVVDDSQLPKDRFSAERLKGVDSTLKIQPAKLEDSAVYLCASSSSSGWSSYNEQFFGPGTRLTVL.

The chain has TRBV25-1 and TRBJ2-1, with 10 bases matching TRBD2. CDR3 length: 16 residues. V lost 4 bases to trimming and J lost 6 bases; unmatched junction nucleotides: 9. From germline, CDR1 is MGHDK and CDR2 SYGVNS. In nucleotides, the CDR3 is TGTGCCAGCAGTGCCCTAGCTAGCGGGAGTTTCAATGAGCAGTTCTTC. It is translated as CASSALASGSFNEQFF.

This rearrangement joins TRBV28 to TRBJ2-6; possibly TRBD1 for D (6 bases). The CDR3 consists of 14 residues. Germline CDR1 is MDHEN and CDR2 is SYDVKM. The V end lost 7 bases, the J end lost 1 base, and 8 bases lay between the germline ends. This CDR3 is CASTDRSGANVLTF. The CDR3 nucleotides are TGTGCCAGCACTGACAGGTCTGGGGCCAACGTCCTGACTTTC.